A single sample is the source of the 26 T cell receptor beta chains below, sequenced in a study of blood T cell repertoires in COVID-19. Here immunoSEQ multiplex PCR was the method, and the copy in TCRdb shows in-frame clones only, minus some. The sample has about 330,000 clones, 86% seen once. Sequencing was performed on peripheral blood. All receptors derive from a woman in her fifties or sixties with acute or convalescent COVID-19.

This sequence joins TRBV9 and TRBJ1-1; a possible D gene is TRBD1 (5 bases). The CDR3 has 15 amino acids. Trimming removed 0 bases from V and 0 bases from J, with 9 bases in between. CDR1 SGDLS and CDR2 YYNGEE come from the germline V gene. CDR3 sequence (DNA): TGTGCCAGCAGCGTAGGTAAAGGGGTGAACACTGAAGCTTTCTTT. It is translated as CASSVGKGVNTEAFF.

This chain uses TRBV5-1 with TRBJ1-6; perhaps TRBD1 as D (5 bases). Germline V CDR1 and CDR2: SGHRS, YFSETQ. The V end lost 7 bases, the J end lost 0 bases, and 11 bases lay between the germline ends. The CDR3 covers 15 residues. The DNA of the CDR3 is TGCGCCAGCTCACTCGGGGGCTCCTATAATTCACCCCTCCACTTT. It is translated as CASSLGGSYNSPLHF.

The chain couples TRBV11-2 to TRBJ2-5, with 10 bases fitting TRBD2. CDR3 length: 14 residues. Germline assignment: CDR1 SGHAT and CDR2 FQNNGV. V lost 5 bases, J lost 10 bases, and 10 bases stayed unmatched. The CDR3 reads CASSPPSGGGSQYF. CDR3 nucleotide sequence: TGTGCCAGCAGCCCGCCTAGCGGGGGCGGGAGCCAGTACTTC.

This clone was observed a single time. V gene TRBV2 combines with J gene TRBJ2-3; tentatively, D is TRBD2 (6 bases). Trimming left V 4 bases short and J 5 bases short, with 10 bases between. Germline V CDR1 and CDR2: SNHLY, FYNNEI. The CDR3 runs to 13 residues. The CDR3 loop is CASSADYRDTQYF. DNA of the CDR3: TGTGCCAGCAGTGCGGACTACCGAGATACGCAGTATTTT.

This chain connects TRBV28 to TRBJ1-2; D perhaps matches TRBD1 (5 bases). The V and J ends lost 1 base and 7 bases respectively, with 19 bases between them. Germline lookup yields CDR1 MDHEN and CDR2 SYDVKM. The CDR3 is 16 residues long. This chain's CDR3 is CASSLFTATSGGGYTF. In DNA form, the CDR3 reads TGTGCCAGCAGTTTATTTACAGCCACCTCCGGGGGTGGCTACACCTTC.

The chain couples TRBV4-2 to TRBJ2-4; TRBD2 aligns across 7 bases. This CDR3 is built from 14 residues. The V and J ends lost 0 bases and 9 bases, in that order; junction bases with no gene match: 5. Germline CDR1 LGHNA, CDR2 YNFKEQ. The DNA of the CDR3 is TGTGCCAGCAGCCAAGATTCGGGGAGGGGCATTCAGTACTTC. This encodes CASSQDSGRGIQYF.

The genes are TRBV30 and TRBJ1-4; D may be TRBD1 (5 bases). V was shortened by 0 bases and J by 5 bases, with 13 bases between the two germline ends. Germline V CDR1 and CDR2: GTSNPN, SVGIG (reference sequence). CDR3 length: 15 amino acids. This CDR3 is CAWSVVDSKNEKLFF. In DNA, the CDR3 is TGTGCCTGGAGTGTTGTCGACAGTAAGAATGAAAAACTGTTTTTT.

The V call is TRBV18, the J call TRBJ1-4; TRBD1 aligns across 7 bases. Germline V gives CDR1 KGHSH, CDR2 LQKENI. V shed 5 bases and J 2 bases; nucleotides not matched to a gene: 14. CDR3 length: 18 residues. DNA of the CDR3: TGTGCCAGCTCATCGGGGAGACAGGGAACGTGGACTAATGAAAAACTGTTTTTT. Its translation is CASSSGRQGTWTNEKLFF.

The chain has TRBV7-9 and TRBJ1-4; 9 nucleotides line up with TRBD1. CDR3 size: 16 residues. V was pared by 8 bases and J by 3 bases, with 10 bases of the junction left unmatched. Germline V gene sequence: CDR1 SEHNR, CDR2 FQNEAQ (reference sequence). This CDR3 is CASRQGVMTANEKLFF. The DNA for the CDR3 is TGTGCCAGCCGACAGGGGGTGATGACGGCTAATGAAAAACTGTTTTTT.

This sequence joins TRBV28 and TRBJ1-5, with D unresolved. Germline V gene data show CDR1 as MDHEN and CDR2 as SYDVKM. V was trimmed by 5 bases and J by 3 bases, leaving 14 bases between them. CDR3 length: 15 residues. Here the CDR3 DNA reads TGTGCCAGCAGTCCCCCTGAGGGATCCAATCAGCCCCAGCATTTT. This gives the protein CASSPPEGSNQPQHF.

This chain joins TRBV11-2 and TRBJ2-7; tentatively, D is TRBD2 (5 bases). Trimming removed 0 bases at V and 6 bases at J, with 9 bases between. The CDR3 runs 13 residues. Germline values: CDR1 SGHAT, CDR2 FQNNGV. Written as DNA, the CDR3 is TGTGCCAGCAGCTTAGATCGGGCGGGCGAGCAGTACTTC. This gives the protein CASSLDRAGEQYF.

The V call is TRBV5-1, the J call TRBJ2-5; TRBD2 matches at 8 bases. There are 17 residues in the CDR3. Germline V gene data show CDR1 as SGHRS and CDR2 as YFSETQ. With V trimmed by 2 bases and J by 5 bases, 14 bases remained unmatched. CDR3 sequence reads: CASSFGTSGGFGETQYF. Written as DNA, the CDR3 is TGCGCCAGCAGCTTCGGGACTAGTGGGGGATTTGGGGAGACCCAGTACTTC. The entire variable domain, with the rest obtained from reference TRBV5-1 and TRBJ2-5, is as follows: KAGVTQTPRYLIKTRGQQVTLSCSPISGHRSVSWYQQTPGQGLQFLFEYFSETQRNKGNFPGRFSGRQFSNSRSEMNVSTLELGDSALYLCASSFGTSGGFGETQYFGPGTRLLVL.

This clone was recorded once. The chain uses TRBV10-3 and TRBJ1-2; TRBD1 matches 7 bases. The CDR3 has 13 amino acids. The germline V gene encodes CDR1 ENHRY and CDR2 SYGVKD. The V gene end was trimmed by 4 bases and the J gene end by 7 bases; junction bases not matched to a gene: 6. CDR3 nucleotides: TGTGCCATCAGTGTACGAGACAGGGTTGGCTACACCTTC. The encoded protein is CAISVRDRVGYTF.

This chain links TRBV5-5 with TRBJ2-5; 14 bases map to TRBD2. Germline V gene lookup returns CDR1 SGHKS and CDR2 YYEKEE (reference sequence). The CDR3 length is 15 residues. The V and J ends lost 5 bases and 4 bases, in that order; junction bases with no gene match: 4. For the CDR3, the DNA is TGTGCCAGCAGATCGACTAGCGGGAGGGCAGAGACCCAGTACTTC. This encodes CASRSTSGRAETQYF.

The chain carries TRBV10-3 and TRBJ1-3; D not resolved. CDR1 is ENHRY, CDR2 SYGVKD, per germline. With 7 bases removed from V and 5 bases from J, the gap between germline ends came to 15 bases. This CDR3 is built from 14 residues. The CDR3: CAITAGVIRNTIYF. CDR3 nucleotide sequence: TGTGCCATCACCGCCGGGGTGATCAGAAACACCATATATTTT.

The V and J genes are TRBV10-3 and TRBJ1-3; no clear D. The CDR3 runs 15 residues. The V end lost 0 bases, the J end lost 4 bases, and 10 bases lay between the germline ends. Germline V CDR1 and CDR2: ENHRY, SYGVKD. CDR3 coding DNA: TGTGCCATCAGTGAGTCCGGGGTCCCAGGAAACACCATATATTTT. This sequence encodes CAISESGVPGNTIYF.

The chain links TRBV7-2 to TRBJ1-4, with TRBD1 identical over 9 bases. Germline V gene data show CDR1 as SGHTA and CDR2 as FQGNSA. The CDR3 has 16 residues. With V trimmed by 3 bases and J by 3 bases, 5 bases remained unmatched. As DNA, the CDR3 is TGTGCCAGCAGCTTTAACAGGGGGCGGCCTAATGAAAAACTGTTTTTT. Amino acid sequence: CASSFNRGRPNEKLFF.

This chain links TRBV6-5 with TRBJ2-1, with a possible D match to TRBD1 (6 bases). The CDR3 runs 13 residues. Trimming removed 6 bases from V and 4 bases from J, with 10 bases in between. Germline V CDR1 and CDR2: MNHEY, SVGAGI. CDR3 sequence: CASSATGYNEQFF. The CDR3 DNA sequence: TGTGCCAGCAGCGCTACAGGGTACAATGAGCAGTTCTTC.

V and J are TRBV7-9 and TRBJ1-4; D uncertain. Trimming pared 0 bases from V and 7 bases from J, leaving 12 bases between. This CDR3 has 15 amino acids. Germline V gene sequence: CDR1 SEHNR, CDR2 FQNEAQ (reference sequence). This CDR3 reads CASSLALGRSEKLFF. The CDR3 DNA is TGTGCCAGCAGCTTAGCGTTAGGGAGATCTGAAAAACTGTTTTTT.

This clone is a singleton in its sample. This chain joins TRBV20-1 and TRBJ1-1; D gene unclear. Germline V gene data show CDR1 as DFQATT and CDR2 as SNEGSKA (reference sequence). The CDR3 has 10 residues. With 6 bases removed from V and 7 bases from J, the gap between germline ends came to 9 bases. CDR3 residues: CSASDNEAFF. The CDR3 DNA reads as TGCAGTGCCTCCGACAATGAAGCTTTCTTT.

The chain couples TRBV6-4 to TRBJ2-1; D uncertain. Deletions cut 0 bases from V and 3 bases from J, with 6 bases between. The germline gives CDR1 MRHNA, CDR2 SNTAGT. The length of the CDR3 is 14 residues. The CDR3: CASSDSGSYNEQFF. CDR3 nucleotides: TGTGCCAGCAGTGACTCGGGCAGCTACAATGAGCAGTTCTTC.

A word on this clone: Its ends do not fully match the called genes, so a read error is possible. The chain recombines TRBV7-3 with TRBJ2-1, with D maybe TRBD2 (6 bases). Germline CDR1 reads SGHTA; CDR2 reads FQGTGA. This CDR3 is 17 amino acids long. CDR3 sequence: CASSLTTTTLTRGLKIF. Written as DNA, the CDR3 is TGTGCCAGCAGCTTAACGACTACAACATTAACCCGGGGACTGAAGATCTTC.

CDR3 nucleotides: TGTGCCAGCTCCCCCAGGACAGGACCTAACAATGAGCAGTTCTTC. Amino acid sequence: CASSPRTGPNNEQFF. The chain employs TRBV18 and TRBJ2-1; TRBD1 aligns across 7 bases. The germline CDR1 and CDR2 sequences are KGHSH and LQKENI. The V and J ends lost 6 bases and 5 bases, in that order; junction bases with no gene match: 10. The CDR3 sequence is 15 residues long.

J is TRBJ1-4 and V is TRBV1; TRBD1 reflects the table's D call only, with no check against the DNA. TRBV1 is deemed a pseudogene. The CDR3 has 16 residues. Here the CDR3 reads CTSSRVGTATNEKLFF. DNA for the CDR3: TGCACCAGCAGCCGTGTTGGGACAGCTACAAATGAAAAACTGTTTTTT.

This chain links TRBV9 with TRBJ1-1; perhaps TRBD1 as D (5 bases). Germline CDR1 SGDLS, CDR2 YYNGEE. V lost 3 bases, J lost 1 base, and 10 bases lay in between. This CDR3 region has 14 residues. The CDR3 DNA follows: TGTGCCAGCAGCGGCCAGGGCTGGAACACTGAAGCTTTCTTT. Amino acids: CASSGQGWNTEAFF.

The rearrangement links TRBV11-2 to TRBJ1-2; a weak D match, TRBD1 (6 bases). V lost 5 bases, J lost 5 bases, and 12 bases lay in between. The germline V gene has CDR1 SGHAT and CDR2 FQNNGV. The CDR3 is made up of 13 amino acids. Written as DNA, the CDR3 is TGTGCCAGCAGCCGGGGACACCGATATGGCTACACCTTC. Amino acids: CASSRGHRYGYTF.